This T cell receptor (beta chain) is drawn from a study of T cell changes during pregnancy in multiple sclerosis. Trimming cost V 5 bases and J 3 bases, with 8 bases left between them. Germline CDR1 and CDR2: MDHEN and SYDVKM. The CDR3 has 13 amino acids. Clones were sequenced by immunoSEQ multiplex PCR, and TCRdb holds only the in-frame ones, with some missing. The sample holds 100,000 to 110,000 clones, over 80% seen once. The sample was peripheral blood, taken after pregnancy. The gene calls are TRBV28 and TRBJ2-1; D is possibly TRBD2 (5 bases). The sequence was collected from a female donor with multiple sclerosis, enrolled in a pregnancy study. The CDR3 spells CASSGLVYNEQFF. CDR3 sequence (DNA): TGTGCCAGCAGTGGACTCGTCTACAATGAGCAGTTCTTC.